These 8 T cell receptor beta chains share one sample of origin, sequenced in a study of CD8 T cells in ankylosing spondylitis. Whole-study results and caveats: Among TCR beta sequences, a motif of eight or nine highly homologous variants appeared characteristic of ankylosing spondylitis blood.

These receptors' targets are unknown. TCRdb analysed the 5' RACE reads with MiXCR anew, one entry per CDR3 protein. The sample gives 500,000 to 550,000 distinct CDR3 sequences, 10% to 15% of which show up once; about 6.8% is in the top ten. The specimen sequenced was blood, either unsorted or a sorted T cell fraction (not recorded which). All receptors come from a male donor with ankylosing spondylitis.

The V call is TRBV24-1, the J call TRBJ2-1; TRBD2 matches at 15 bases. J was trimmed by 8 bases and V by 7 bases; bases with no gene match: 2. The CDR3 runs 14 residues. Germline lookup yields CDR1 KGHDR and CDR2 SFDVKD. In DNA form, the CDR3 reads TGTGCCACCAGGGGACTAGCGGGAGGCGATGAGCAGTTCTTC. Translation: CATRGLAGGDEQFF.

The sample holds many counts of this clonotype. This CDR3 is CATSDPGLAGTDTQYF. The CDR3 region has the DNA TGTGCCACCAGTGACCCGGGACTAGCGGGCACAGATACGCAGTATTTT. The chain recombines TRBV24-1 with TRBJ2-3, with TRBD2 matching 11 bases. CDR1 is KGHDR, CDR2 SFDVKD, per germline. The junction had 3 bases not matched to a gene; V was cut back by 4 bases and J by 1 base. The CDR3 sequence is 16 residues long.

The chain uses TRBV24-1 and TRBJ2-5; D remains unclear. Trimming removed 1 base from V and 5 bases from J, with 7 bases in between. In germline, CDR1 is KGHDR, CDR2 SFDVKD. This CDR3 has 13 amino acids. CDR3 in DNA: TGTGCCACCAGTGATTTCATGGCGGAGACCCAGTACTTC. Its protein product is CATSDFMAETQYF.

The chain carries TRBV14 and TRBJ2-5; D perhaps matches TRBD1 (6 bases). This CDR3 has 17 amino acids. With 3 bases removed from V and 7 bases from J, the gap between germline ends came to 24 bases. Germline V gene lookup returns CDR1 SGHDN and CDR2 FVKESK. The DNA of the CDR3 is TGTGCCAGCAGCCAGCGCCTCCCGGGACAAGATAGGTGGACCCAGTACTTC. Its protein is CASSQRLPGQDRWTQYF. Drawing the rest from reference TRBV14 and TRBJ2-5, the complete variable domain is EAGVTQFPSHSVIEKGQTVTLRCDPISGHDNLYWYRRVMGKEIKFLLHFVKESKQDESGMPNNRFLAERTGGTYSTLKVQPAELEDSGVYFCASSQRLPGQDRWTQYFGPGTRLLVL.

The sample holds one count of this clonotype. This sequence joins TRBV7-2 and TRBJ1-4; 10 positions agree with TRBD1. The CDR3 is 15 residues long. V shed 0 bases and J 7 bases; nucleotides not matched to a gene: 2. CDR1 is SGHTA, CDR2 FQGNSA, per germline. CDR3: CASSLATGGVEKLFF. The CDR3 nucleotides are TGTGCCAGCAGCTTAGCGACAGGGGGCGTTGAAAAACTGTTTTTT.

A few counts support this clonotype. This chain uses TRBV12-3 or TRBV12-4 with TRBJ2-2; perhaps TRBD1 as D (6 bases). V was cut by 5 bases and J by 4 bases, with 11 bases left in between. CDR3 length equals 14 residues. The DNA for the CDR3 is TGTGCCAGCAGTCCCCGACAGGCCACCGGGGAGCTGTTTTTT. This translates into CASSPRQATGELFF.

This clonotype came up a few times. The rearrangement links TRBV7-7 to TRBJ2-2; D may be TRBD2 (5 bases). Trimming pared 1 base from V and 4 bases from J, leaving 7 bases between. The V gene's germline CDR1 is SSHAT and CDR2 FNYEAQ (reference sequence). The CDR3 contains 14 residues. CDR3 bases: TGTGCCAGCAGCTTAGAACGGGGCACCGGGGAGCTGTTTTTT. It is translated as CASSLERGTGELFF.

This clonotype was detected many times. This chain uses TRBV20-1 with TRBJ2-3; 8 bases are shared with TRBD2. The germline V gene encodes CDR1 DFQATT and CDR2 SNEGSKA (reference sequence). The CDR3 extends over 14 amino acids. Unmatched junction bases numbered 6, after V lost 5 bases and J lost 2 bases. The CDR3 coding sequence is TGCAGTGCTCACATAGCGGGGCCCACAGATACGCAGTATTTT. It translates to CSAHIAGPTDTQYF.